Below, 16 T cell receptor beta chains from the same sample are listed, as sequenced in a study of molecular identifiers for immune sequencing clone quantification. TCRdb re-called the PCR reads with MiXCR, one entry per CDR3 protein. The data contain 400,000 to 600,000 distinct CDR3 sequences, about a fifth of them singletons. Sequenced input: naive CD8+ T cells from blood, with Jurkat cell RNA spiked in. The subset denotes: FACS-sorted CD8+CD4-CCR7+CD45RA+ naive T cells. The origin of the receptors is a human donor in good health. Some libraries in this study had Jurkat cell RNA spiked in.

As for this clonotype: Just one base apart from a much larger clone, this may be a read error. The chain is built from TRBV7-9 and TRBJ1-1; D remains ambiguous. Germline loops: CDR1 SEHNR, CDR2 FQNEAQ (reference sequence). The CDR3 extends over 14 amino acids. CDR3 nucleotide sequence: TGTGCCAGCGGCTTACTGGCGGGGAACACTGAAGCTTTCTTT. As protein: CASGLLAGNTEAFF.

This clonotype was picked up many times. The rearrangement joins TRBV29-1 to TRBJ1-1; possibly TRBD1 for D (6 bases). The germline gives CDR1 SQVTM, CDR2 ANQGSEA. V dropped 4 bases and J dropped 7 bases, with 13 bases sitting between them. CDR3 length: 12 amino acids. In nucleotides, the CDR3 is TGCAGCGTTGTCAGGGGTCACAGTGAAGCTTTCTTT. Its protein product is CSVVRGHSEAFF.

This clonotype was observed a handful of times. CDR3 in amino acids: CASSLVLEARYEQYF. CDR3 DNA sequence: TGCGCCAGCAGCTTGGTGCTAGAAGCCCGCTACGAGCAGTACTTC. The chain is built from TRBV5-1 and TRBJ2-7; unclear D gene. CDR3 length: 15 amino acids. Germline V gene data show CDR1 as SGHRS and CDR2 as YFSETQ. Trimming shortened V by 0 bases and J by 3 bases, and 13 bases separated the two germline ends. Supplemented by reference TRBV5-1 and TRBJ2-7, the full variable domain reads KAGVTQTPRYLIKTRGQQVTLSCSPISGHRSVSWYQQTPGQGLQFLFEYFSETQRNKGNFPGRFSGRQFSNSRSEMNVSTLELGDSALYLCASSLVLEARYEQYFGPGTRLTVT.

This clonotype has just one count. One junction end disagrees with the germline gene, perhaps due to a read error. The chain employs TRBV3-1 and TRBJ2-1; 9 bases align to TRBD2. This CDR3 comprises 16 residues. Germline CDR1 and CDR2: LGHDT and YNNKEL (reference sequence). CDR3 residues: CASSQDPTSGHNGQFF. The CDR3 DNA reads as TGTGCCAGCAGCCAAGACCCTACTAGCGGGCACAATGGGCAGTTCTTC.

Concerning this clonotype: The junction differs from germline at one of its ends, possibly a read error. This chain uses TRBV5-3 with TRBJ1-4; a weak D match, TRBD1 (5 bases). TRBV5-3 is treated as an ORF (open reading frame) with a function not yet certain. The CDR3 is 14 residues long. The CDR3 reads CASSSDSLNEKLFF. CDR3 DNA sequence: TGTGCCAGCAGCTCTGACAGCCTTAATGAAAAACTGTTTTTT.

The chain is built from TRBV11-2 and TRBJ2-7; D is undetermined. Germline V gives CDR1 SGHAT, CDR2 FQNNGV. The V end was cut by 1 base, the J end by 6 bases, with 13 bases between. This CDR3 has 14 residues. In DNA, the CDR3 is TGTGCCAGCAGCTTAGTAACGGCCCCCTCCGAGCAGTACTTC. It translates to CASSLVTAPSEQYF.

This clonotype was seen ten or more times. The chain links TRBV7-9 to TRBJ2-3, with D perhaps matching TRBD1 (7 bases). Germline assignment: CDR1 SEHNR and CDR2 FQNEAQ (reference sequence). This CDR3 comprises 16 residues. V was pared by 4 bases and J by 0 bases, with 14 bases between. The DNA for the CDR3 is TGTGCCAGCAGCTCGAACGGGGGACAGAGCACAGATACGCAGTATTTT. Amino acids: CASSSNGGQSTDTQYF.

For this clonotype: This sequence may be a read error, since a much larger clone differs from it by one base. The chain couples TRBV6-6 to TRBJ1-5; D is perhaps TRBD1 (5 bases). The CDR3 runs 15 residues. The germline CDR1 and CDR2 sequences are MNHNY and SVGAGI (reference sequence). V was cut by 4 bases and J by 1 base, with 11 bases left in between. The DNA for the CDR3 is TGTGCCAGCAGTTTGGACAAGGGGAGCAATCAGCCCCAGCATTTT. Translating it yields CASSLDKGSNQPQHF.

As regards this clonotype: In this CDR3 the conserved last residue, phenylalanine or tryptophan, is missing, so a read error is likely. CDR3 DNA: TGTGCCAGCAGTCCTGGAAACACCATATATTCT. Translation gives CASSPGNTIYS. V and J are TRBV2 and TRBJ1-3, with unresolved D. The CDR3 has 11 residues. V was clipped by 5 bases and J by 2 bases, with 1 base between them. Germline values: CDR1 SNHLY, CDR2 FYNNEI.

There are a few counts of this clonotype. This rearrangement joins TRBV5-5 to TRBJ2-7, with D perhaps TRBD1 (5 bases). With 6 bases removed from V and 2 bases from J, the gap between germline ends came to 21 bases. Germline values: CDR1 SGHKS, CDR2 YYEKEE (reference sequence). The CDR3 sequence is 16 residues long. The CDR3 region is CASTPAPDSYTYEQYF. The CDR3 bases are TGTGCCAGCACCCCAGCCCCTGACAGCTATACCTACGAGCAGTACTTC.

A word on this clonotype: This likely comes from a read error, as the CDR3 has no conserved phenylalanine or tryptophan at its end. The chain uses TRBV7-9 and TRBJ2-1; D is ambiguous. This CDR3 spans 17 amino acids. The germline gives CDR1 SEHNR, CDR2 FQNEAQ (reference sequence). The V end was cut by 0 bases, the J end by 5 bases, with 17 bases between. CDR3 amino acids: CASSLAQTYLSNNEQFL. The CDR3 nucleotides are TGTGCCAGCAGCTTAGCCCAGACGTACCTATCGAACAATGAGCAGTTCCTC.

This clonotype was recorded a few times. This sequence joins TRBV29-1 and TRBJ2-2; 8 positions agree with TRBD1. This CDR3 has 14 residues. Germline CDR1 and CDR2: SQVTM and ANQGSEA. After removal of 1 base from V and 7 bases from J, the junction contained 5 bases not matched to a gene. The CDR3, as DNA: TGCAGCGTTGAAGGGACAGGGTTTGTCGGGGAGCTGTTTTTT. It is translated as CSVEGTGFVGELFF.

This clonotype was counted a few times. The chain recombines TRBV29-1 with TRBJ2-7; 13 nucleotides agree with TRBD2. The germline gives CDR1 SQVTM, CDR2 ANQGSEA. The CDR3 consists of 14 residues. J gave up 5 bases and V 3 bases, and 4 bases lay outside the gene matches. DNA for the CDR3: TGCAGCGTTGATGGACTAGCGGGGGATAACGAGCAGTACTTC. It is translated as CSVDGLAGDNEQYF.

This rearrangement joins TRBV7-6 to TRBJ2-3; D is tentatively TRBD1 or TRBD2 (5 bases each). Trimming shortened V by 5 bases and J by 0 bases, and 15 bases separated the two germline ends. The germline V gene encodes CDR1 SGHVS and CDR2 FNYEAQ. The CDR3 length is 16 residues. CDR3 in DNA: TGTGCCAGCAGCGCTGGGACCTTGAGAAGCACAGATACGCAGTATTTT. As protein: CASSAGTLRSTDTQYF.

On this clonotype: This may stem from a read error, because a much larger clone lies one nucleotide away. No conserved phenylalanine or tryptophan ends this CDR3, so it is likely a read error. The chain recombines TRBV15 with TRBJ2-2, with D possibly being TRBD1 or TRBD2 (5 bases each). Trimming took 0 bases from V and 2 from J, leaving 13 bases between them. CDR1 is LNHNV and CDR2 is YYDKDF in the germline V gene (reference sequence). The CDR3 consists of 17 residues. CDR3 loop: CATSRDLQGVNTGELFV. The CDR3 DNA follows: TGTGCCACCAGCAGAGATTTGCAGGGAGTAAACACCGGGGAGCTGTTTGTT.

About this clonotype: A much larger clonotype is one base distant, so this may be a read error. The V gene is TRBV30, the J gene TRBJ2-3; D is unclear. The V end lost 0 bases, the J end lost 5 bases, and 6 bases lay between the germline ends. The CDR3 length is 12 residues. Germline CDR1 and CDR2: GTSNPN and SVGIG (reference sequence). The CDR3 protein is CAWSVREDTQYF. The CDR3 DNA follows: TGTGCCTGGAGTGTAAGGGAAGATACGCAGTATTTT.